This T cell receptor (beta chain) emerged from a study of type 1 and type 2 diabetes patients. Turning to the study itself: Magnetic bead positive selection isolated CD4+ or CD8+ T cells from PBMCs.

Germline CDR1 and CDR2: MNHEY and SMNVEV (reference sequence). CDR3 length: 15 amino acids. The V gene end was trimmed by 5 bases and the J gene end by 1 base; junction bases not matched to a gene: 6. Worth noting for this clonotype: Its antigen remains unknown.

The PCR template was genomic DNA. Multiplex PCR with 30 forward and 13 reverse primers amplified the TCR beta CDR3. From the multiplex PCR reads, TCRdb called clonotypes with MiXCR, one entry per CDR3 protein. The sample lists 250,000 to 300,000 distinct CDR3 sequences, around 50% seen once, with around 13% in the top ten. Broader study findings: A median of one highly-expanded CD4+ clone, covering 3% to 4.5% of reads, occurred in type 2 diabetes. Between type 2 diabetes and control samples, V and J usage averaged around 0.97 correlation.

This receptor was taken from a man younger than 35 with type 2 diabetes. This rearrangement joins TRBV27 to TRBJ2-5; TRBD1 aligns across 8 bases. What was sequenced was peripheral blood mononuclear cells (PBMCs). The CDR3 nucleotides are TGTGCCAGCAGTCGGGACAGGAGAGCCCAAGAGACCCAGTACTTC. Protein product: CASSRDRRAQETQYF.